One and the same sample provided the 19 T cell receptor beta chains below, sequenced in a study of post-analysis software for immune sequencing data (dated by TCRdb to between 2014 and 2016). Findings and caveats that apply to the study as a whole: Patients showed significantly higher frequencies than controls for a handful of TRBV segments, among them TRBV5-6, TRBV5-1 and TRBV20-1.

Library construction relied on PCR. Sequencing was performed on an Illumina HiSeq 2500. Unique molecular identifiers were incorporated into TCR beta cDNA libraries to reduce PCR and sequencing biases. TCRdb took the public reads, trimmed them with fastp at Q25, ran MiXCR for clone calling and kept in-frame beta chains. Each CDR3 protein gets just one entry, which takes the most common genes and DNA from the rows behind it. This sample holds 380,000 or so distinct CDR3 sequences; 30% to 45% were observed only once. The top ten clones comprise about an eighth of the sample. Which antigens these TCRs recognize remains unknown. The sample comprised blood. These receptors were obtained from a girl aged 5-17 years with multiple sclerosis.

The CDR3 sequence: CASSRPGYEQYF. The CDR3 nucleotides read TGTGCCAGCAGCCGACCCGGGTACGAGCAGTACTTC. The chain combines TRBV7-2 with TRBJ2-5, with D unclear. The closer fit of TRBJ2-7 to the DNA end suggests the J call may be wrong. Germline V CDR1 and CDR2: SGHTA, FQGNSA. The CDR3 length is 12 residues.

For this clonotype: A read error may be the cause here, since a much bigger clone is one base away. The chain couples TRBV4-3 to TRBJ2-5; D perhaps matches TRBD1 (5 bases). The CDR3 covers 16 residues. Per germline, CDR1 LGHNA and CDR2 YSLEER. Trimming removed 4 bases at V and 2 bases at J, with 17 bases between. For the CDR3, the DNA is TGCGCCAGCAGCCCATGCTTCCAGGGCAGACAAGAGACCCAGTACTTC. Its protein is CASSPCFQGRQETQYF.

This clonotype was observed once. The chain couples TRBV3-1 to TRBJ1-6, with TRBD1 identical over 12 bases. V shed 1 base, J shed 13 bases, and the junction held 8 bases outside the gene matches. The CDR3 is 16 residues long. CDR1 LGHDT and CDR2 YNNKEL come from the germline V gene (reference sequence). The CDR3 coding sequence is TGTGCCAGCAGCCAAGCACCCGGGACAGGGGGCTCGCCCCTCCACTTT. It is translated as CASSQAPGTGGSPLHF.

The CDR3 nucleotides are TGTGCCAGCACCCTGGACAGCTCCTATAATTCACCCCTCCACTTT. The encoded protein is CASTLDSSYNSPLHF. The chain links TRBV12-3 or TRBV12-4 to TRBJ1-6; D is perhaps TRBD1 (6 bases). The V end lost 7 bases, the J end lost 0 bases, and 10 bases lay between the germline ends. CDR3 length: 15 amino acids.

About this clonotype: One end of the junction fails to match germline, which may point to a read error. As DNA, the CDR3 is TGTGCCAGCAATTACGCCGACGGCGAAAAACTGTTTTTT. It yields the protein CASNYADGEKLFF. The V and J genes are TRBV6-2 or TRBV6-3 and TRBJ1-4; D unclear. Germline assignment: CDR1 MNHEY and CDR2 SVGEGT. The CDR3 has 13 residues.

This clonotype has a handful of counts. The chain is built from TRBV10-3 and TRBJ1-2; possible D gene TRBD1, 5 bases. V was cut by 10 bases and J by 4 bases, with 13 bases left in between. The CDR3 is made up of 12 amino acids. Germline-derived CDR1 and CDR2 are ENHRY and SYGVKD. The CDR3 DNA follows: TGTGCCACCGCATTGAGGGGCTATGGCTACACCTTC. Translated: CATALRGYGYTF.

This clonotype was counted a few times. This rearrangement joins TRBV7-9 to TRBJ2-5; the D gene is possibly TRBD1 (5 bases). V shed 4 bases and J shed 5 bases, with 11 bases lying between them. Germline V gene sequence: CDR1 SEHNR, CDR2 FQNEAQ (reference sequence). The CDR3 runs 13 residues. The CDR3 DNA reads as TGTGCCAGCAGCTCCCCAGGGTGGGAGACCCAGTACTTC. Translating gives CASSSPGWETQYF. Supplemented by reference TRBV7-9 and TRBJ2-5, the full variable domain reads DTGVSQNPRHKITKRGQNVTFRCDPISEHNRLYWYRQTLGQGPEFLTYFQNEAQLEKSRLLSDRFSAERPKGSFSTLEIQRTEQGDSAMYLCASSSPGWETQYFGPGTRLLVL.

There are a few counts of this clonotype. V gene TRBV28 combines with J gene TRBJ1-5; TRBD1 is a possible D gene (5 bases). V gave up 4 bases and J gave up 6 bases, with 16 bases separating them. The CDR3 has 15 amino acids. Looked up from germline, CDR1 is MDHEN and CDR2 is SYDVKM. The CDR3 bases are TGTGCCAGCAGTTGGCGTCGGGACCCAAGTCAGCCCCAGCATTTT. It translates to CASSWRRDPSQPQHF. The full variable domain, completed using reference TRBV28 and TRBJ1-5, is DVKVTQSSRYLVKRTGEKVFLECVQDMDHENMFWYRQDPGLGLRLIYFSYDVKMKEKGDIPEGYSVSREKKERFSLILESASTNQTSMYLCASSWRRDPSQPQHFGDGTRLSIL.

The J gene is TRBJ1-1, the V gene TRBV11-2; the match to TRBD1 covers 7 bases. This CDR3 is built from 15 residues. V was pared by 2 bases and J by 3 bases, with 6 bases of the junction left unmatched. Looked up from germline, CDR1 is SGHAT and CDR2 is FQNNGV. CDR3: CASSLQGGYYTEAFF. In DNA form, the CDR3 reads TGTGCCAGCAGCTTACAGGGGGGATACTACACTGAAGCTTTCTTT.

In this sample, this clonotype turned up a few times. Sequence at one end of the junction differs from germline and may be a read error. V usage is TRBV20-1 and J usage is TRBJ2-3, with D possibly being TRBD1 or TRBD2 (5 bases each). This CDR3 has 13 residues. CDR1 and CDR2 (germline): DFQATT, SNEGSKA (reference sequence). DNA for the CDR3: TGCAGTGCCAGAGAGACGAGGGGCGATACGCAGTATTTT. The encoded protein is CSARETRGDTQYF.

In this sample, this clonotype turned up a few times. The rearrangement uses TRBV10-2 and TRBJ1-1, with 7 bases matching TRBD1. Trimming took 6 bases from V and 5 from J; bases not matched to a gene: 3. The CDR3 loop spans 12 amino acids. Germline CDR1 is WSHSY and CDR2 is SAAADI. CDR3 DNA sequence: TGCGCCAGCAGAGCGACAGGGACTGAAGCTTTCTTT. This sequence encodes CASRATGTEAFF.

There are a few counts of this clonotype. The chain has TRBV11-2 and TRBJ2-5; D unclear. Germline CDR1 SGHAT, CDR2 FQNNGV. V lost 1 base and J 1 base, leaving 16 bases between the germline ends. The CDR3 is 17 amino acids. In DNA, the CDR3 is TGTGCCAGCAGCTTAGGGGTTAGCCTAGGGCGCCAAGAGACCCAGTACTTC. It yields the protein CASSLGVSLGRQETQYF.

This rearrangement joins TRBV14 to TRBJ2-1; D is unclear. From germline, CDR1 is SGHDN and CDR2 FVKESK. Trimming removed 0 bases at V and 10 bases at J, with 16 bases between. This CDR3 is 15 amino acids long. CDR3 in DNA: TGTGCCAGCAGCCAAGAGGGGTTGGGCCGTTTAGAGCAGTTCTTC. Translating it yields CASSQEGLGRLEQFF.

In its sample, this clonotype was seen many times. V and J are TRBV20-1 and TRBJ1-1, with TRBD1 matching over 7 bases. The trim removed 4 bases at V and 10 bases at J, leaving 9 bases unmatched. The CDR3 extends over 12 amino acids. From germline, CDR1 is DFQATT and CDR2 SNEGSKA (reference sequence). The CDR3 sequence: CSAIADRDRAFF. DNA for the CDR3: TGCAGTGCTATTGCTGACCGGGACAGAGCTTTCTTT.

V and J are TRBV12-3 or TRBV12-4 and TRBJ1-1, with D unresolved. Trimming took off 3 bases at V and 6 bases at J, with 14 bases between the two ends. The CDR3 has 14 amino acids. This CDR3 reads CASSLMGNLAEAFF. The CDR3 bases are TGTGCCAGCAGTTTGATGGGGAACTTGGCTGAAGCTTTCTTT.

This sequence joins TRBV4-1 and TRBJ1-2; D ambiguous. This CDR3 has 15 amino acids. Looked up from germline, CDR1 is MGHRA and CDR2 is YSYEKL. V was trimmed by 0 bases and J by 1 base, leaving 9 bases between them. CDR3 DNA sequence: TGCGCCAGCAGCCAAGATGGCAGAGTTAACTATGGCTACACCTTC. This sequence encodes CASSQDGRVNYGYTF.

The sample holds a few counts of this clonotype. The chain is built from TRBV4-1 and TRBJ1-6; D is unresolved. Germline CDR1 and CDR2: MGHRA and YSYEKL. The CDR3 covers 15 residues. V was pared by 0 bases and J by 5 bases, with 8 bases between. The CDR3 region is CASSQDQRNNSPLHF. CDR3 bases: TGCGCCAGCAGCCAAGATCAACGGAATAATTCACCCCTCCACTTT.

This clonotype was picked up one time. This sequence joins TRBV10-3 and TRBJ2-5; 8 bases line up with TRBD2. With the DNA end fitting TRBJ2-7 better, the J assignment may be wrong. This CDR3 comprises 15 residues. Germline values: CDR1 ENHRY, CDR2 SYGVKD. The CDR3 spells CAINLTSVRPYEQYF. CDR3 nucleotides: TGTGCCATCAATTTGACTAGCGTAAGACCCTACGAGCAGTACTTC.

Only a few counts were recorded for this clonotype. The chain has TRBV27 and TRBJ2-3; TRBD1 is a possible D gene (6 bases). The CDR3 contains 13 residues. Looked up from germline, CDR1 is MNHEY and CDR2 is SMNVEV (reference sequence). Trimming took off 2 bases at V and 6 bases at J, with 9 bases between the two ends. The CDR3 sequence: CASSLIGGDTQYF. In DNA, the CDR3 is TGTGCCAGCAGTTTAATAGGGGGTGATACGCAGTATTTT.